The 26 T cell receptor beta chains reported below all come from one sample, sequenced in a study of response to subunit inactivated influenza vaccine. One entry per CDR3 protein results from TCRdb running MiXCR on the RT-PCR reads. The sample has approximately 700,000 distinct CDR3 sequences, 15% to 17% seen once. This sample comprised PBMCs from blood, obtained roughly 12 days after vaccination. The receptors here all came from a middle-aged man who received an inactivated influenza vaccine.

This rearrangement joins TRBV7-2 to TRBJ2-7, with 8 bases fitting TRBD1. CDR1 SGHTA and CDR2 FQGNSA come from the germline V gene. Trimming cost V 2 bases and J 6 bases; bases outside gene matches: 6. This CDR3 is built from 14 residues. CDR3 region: CASSLTRTGSEQYF. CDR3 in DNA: TGTGCCAGCAGCTTAACGAGGACAGGGTCCGAGCAGTACTTC. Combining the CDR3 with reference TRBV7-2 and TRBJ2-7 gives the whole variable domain GAGVSQSPSNKVTEKGKDVELRCDPISGHTALYWYRQSLGQGLEFLIYFQGNSAPDKSGLPSDRFSAERTGGSVSTLTIQRTQQEDSAVYLCASSLTRTGSEQYFGPGTRLTVT.

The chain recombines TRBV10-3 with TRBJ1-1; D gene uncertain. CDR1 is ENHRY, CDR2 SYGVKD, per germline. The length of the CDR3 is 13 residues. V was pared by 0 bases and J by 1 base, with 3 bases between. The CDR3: CAISESANTEAFF. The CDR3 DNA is TGTGCCATCAGTGAGTCCGCGAACACTGAAGCTTTCTTT.

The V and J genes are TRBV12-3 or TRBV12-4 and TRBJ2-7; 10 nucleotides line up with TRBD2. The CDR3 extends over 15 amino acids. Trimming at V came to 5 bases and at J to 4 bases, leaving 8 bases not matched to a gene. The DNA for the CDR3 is TGTGCCAGCAGTACCGGGACTAGCGCCCCGTACGAGCAGTACTTC. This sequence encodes CASSTGTSAPYEQYF.

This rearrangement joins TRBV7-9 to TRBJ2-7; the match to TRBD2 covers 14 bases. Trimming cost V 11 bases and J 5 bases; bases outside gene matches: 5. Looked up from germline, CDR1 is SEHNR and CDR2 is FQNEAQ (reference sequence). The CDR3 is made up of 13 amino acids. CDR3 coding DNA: TGTGCCTCGACTAGCGGGAGGGCCCACGAGCAGTACTTC. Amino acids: CASTSGRAHEQYF.

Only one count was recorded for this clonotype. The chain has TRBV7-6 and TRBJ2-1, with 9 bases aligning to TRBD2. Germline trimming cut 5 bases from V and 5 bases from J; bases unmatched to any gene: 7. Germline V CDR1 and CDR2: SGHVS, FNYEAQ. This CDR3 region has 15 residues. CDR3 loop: CASSRTSAENNEQFF. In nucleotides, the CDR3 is TGTGCCAGCAGCCGGACTAGCGCGGAAAACAATGAGCAGTTCTTC.

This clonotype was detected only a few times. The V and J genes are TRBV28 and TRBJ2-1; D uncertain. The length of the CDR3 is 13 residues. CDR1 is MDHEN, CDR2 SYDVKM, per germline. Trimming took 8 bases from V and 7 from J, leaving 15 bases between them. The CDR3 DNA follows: TGTGCCAGCGGTAAGGAAGCGTCGAATGAGCAGTTCTTC. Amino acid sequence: CASGKEASNEQFF.

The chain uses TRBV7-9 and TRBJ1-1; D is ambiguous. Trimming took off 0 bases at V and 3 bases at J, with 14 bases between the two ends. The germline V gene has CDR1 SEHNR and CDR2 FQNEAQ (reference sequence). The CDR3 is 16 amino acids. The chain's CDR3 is CASSLAEGAKYTEAFF. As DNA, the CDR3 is TGTGCCAGCAGCTTAGCTGAGGGAGCGAAGTACACTGAAGCTTTCTTT. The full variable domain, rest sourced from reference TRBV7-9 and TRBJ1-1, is DTGVSQNPRHKITKRGQNVTFRCDPISEHNRLYWYRQTLGQGPEFLTYFQNEAQLEKSRLLSDRFSAERPKGSFSTLEIQRTEQGDSAMYLCASSLAEGAKYTEAFFGQGTRLTVV.

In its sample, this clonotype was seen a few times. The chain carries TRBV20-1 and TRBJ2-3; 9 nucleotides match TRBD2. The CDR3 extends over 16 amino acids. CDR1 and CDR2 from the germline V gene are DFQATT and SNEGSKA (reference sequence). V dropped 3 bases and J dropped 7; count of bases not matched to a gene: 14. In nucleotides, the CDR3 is TGCAGTGCTAGGGGGGCTGTGGCGGGAGGGCCGAATACGCAGTATTTT. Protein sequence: CSARGAVAGGPNTQYF.

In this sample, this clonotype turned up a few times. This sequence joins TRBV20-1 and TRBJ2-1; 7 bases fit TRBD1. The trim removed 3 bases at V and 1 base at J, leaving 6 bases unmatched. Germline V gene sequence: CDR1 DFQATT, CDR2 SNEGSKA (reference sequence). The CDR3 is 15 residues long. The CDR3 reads CSARKQGMSYNEQFF. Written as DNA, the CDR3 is TGCAGTGCTAGGAAACAGGGGATGTCCTACAATGAGCAGTTCTTC.

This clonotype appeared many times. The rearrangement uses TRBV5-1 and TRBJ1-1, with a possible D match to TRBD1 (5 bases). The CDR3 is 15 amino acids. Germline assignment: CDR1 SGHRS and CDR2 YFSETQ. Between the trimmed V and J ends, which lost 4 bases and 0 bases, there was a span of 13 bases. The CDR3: CASSLLQGVNTEAFF. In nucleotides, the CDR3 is TGCGCCAGCAGCCTCTTACAAGGGGTGAACACTGAAGCTTTCTTT.

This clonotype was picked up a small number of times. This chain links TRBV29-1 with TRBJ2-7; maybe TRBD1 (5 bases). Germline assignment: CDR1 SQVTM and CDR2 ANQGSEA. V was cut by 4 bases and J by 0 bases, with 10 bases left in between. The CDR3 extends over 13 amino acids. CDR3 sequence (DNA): TGCAGCGTTGTTGAGGACACCTCCTACGAGCAGTACTTC. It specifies CSVVEDTSYEQYF.

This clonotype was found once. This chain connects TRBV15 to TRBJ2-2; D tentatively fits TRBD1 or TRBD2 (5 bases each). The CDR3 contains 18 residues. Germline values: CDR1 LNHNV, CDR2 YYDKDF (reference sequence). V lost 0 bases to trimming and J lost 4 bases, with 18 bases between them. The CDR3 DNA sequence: TGTGCCACCAGCAGAGATCCTCTGGGGGTAGCGCGCACCGGGGAGCTGTTTTTT. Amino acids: CATSRDPLGVARTGELFF.

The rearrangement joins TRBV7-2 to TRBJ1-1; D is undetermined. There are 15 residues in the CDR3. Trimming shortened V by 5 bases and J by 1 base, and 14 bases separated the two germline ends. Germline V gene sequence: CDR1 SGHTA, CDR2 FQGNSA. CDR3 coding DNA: TGTGCCAGCAGCCTCGAGCCGGGCCCGAACACTGAAGCTTTCTTT. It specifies CASSLEPGPNTEAFF.

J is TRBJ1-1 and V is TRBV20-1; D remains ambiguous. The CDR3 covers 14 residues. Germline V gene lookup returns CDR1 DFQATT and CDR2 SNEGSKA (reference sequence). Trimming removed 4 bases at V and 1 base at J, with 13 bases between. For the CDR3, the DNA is TGCAGTGCTACCTTCGGACCGACGAACACTGAAGCTTTCTTT. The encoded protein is CSATFGPTNTEAFF.

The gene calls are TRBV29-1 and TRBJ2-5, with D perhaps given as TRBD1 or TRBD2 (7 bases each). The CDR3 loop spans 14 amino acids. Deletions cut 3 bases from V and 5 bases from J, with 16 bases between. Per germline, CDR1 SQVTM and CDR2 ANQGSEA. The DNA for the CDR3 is TGCAGCGTTGACCCAGCGGGACAGACGGAGACCCAGTACTTC. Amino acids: CSVDPAGQTETQYF.

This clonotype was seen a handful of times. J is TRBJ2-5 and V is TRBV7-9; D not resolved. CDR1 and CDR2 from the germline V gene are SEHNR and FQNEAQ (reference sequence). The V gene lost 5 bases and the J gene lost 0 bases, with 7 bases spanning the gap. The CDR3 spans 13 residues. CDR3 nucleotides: TGTGCCAGCAGCGCCCGAAACCAAGAGACCCAGTACTTC. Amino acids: CASSARNQETQYF.

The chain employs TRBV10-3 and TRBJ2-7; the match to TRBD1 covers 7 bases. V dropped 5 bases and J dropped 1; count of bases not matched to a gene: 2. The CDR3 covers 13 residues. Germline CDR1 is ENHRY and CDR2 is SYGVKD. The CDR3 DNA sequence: TGTGCCATCAGTACGGACAGGTCCTACGAGCAGTACTTC. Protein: CAISTDRSYEQYF.

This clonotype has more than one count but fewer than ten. The DNA for the CDR3 is TGTGCCAGCAACGACAGGGGAGAGACCCAGTACTTC. As protein: CASNDRGETQYF. The chain links TRBV5-4 to TRBJ2-5; 8 bases align to TRBD1. The V gene end was trimmed by 6 bases and the J gene end by 4 bases; junction bases not matched to a gene: 2. The CDR3 consists of 12 residues. Germline assignment: CDR1 SGHNT and CDR2 YYREEE (reference sequence).

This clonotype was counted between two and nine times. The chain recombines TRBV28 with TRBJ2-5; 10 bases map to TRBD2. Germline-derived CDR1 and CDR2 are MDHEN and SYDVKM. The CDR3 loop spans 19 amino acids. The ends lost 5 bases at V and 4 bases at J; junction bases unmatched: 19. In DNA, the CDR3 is TGTGCCAGCAGTCCCTCTCCTAGCGGGAGACCGGGGATTCGAGAGACCCAGTACTTC. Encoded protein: CASSPSPSGRPGIRETQYF.

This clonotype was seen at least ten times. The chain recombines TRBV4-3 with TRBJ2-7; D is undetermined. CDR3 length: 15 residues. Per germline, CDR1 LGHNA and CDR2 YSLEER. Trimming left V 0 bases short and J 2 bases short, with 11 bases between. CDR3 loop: CASSQEKGLTYEQYF. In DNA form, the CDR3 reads TGCGCCAGCAGCCAAGAAAAGGGCCTAACCTACGAGCAGTACTTC.

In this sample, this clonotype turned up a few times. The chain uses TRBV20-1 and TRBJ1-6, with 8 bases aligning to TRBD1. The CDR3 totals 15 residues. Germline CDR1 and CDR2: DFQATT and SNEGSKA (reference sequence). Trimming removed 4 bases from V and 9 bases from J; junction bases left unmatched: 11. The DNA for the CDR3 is TGCAGTGCTAAAACAGGGGGGGAGGCGGCTTCACCCCTCCACTTT. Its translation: CSAKTGGEAASPLHF.

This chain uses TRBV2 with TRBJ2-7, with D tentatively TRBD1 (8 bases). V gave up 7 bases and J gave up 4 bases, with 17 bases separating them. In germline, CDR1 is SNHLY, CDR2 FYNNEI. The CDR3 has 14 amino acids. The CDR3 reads CASNERDRWYEQYF. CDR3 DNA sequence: TGTGCCAGCAACGAGCGGGACAGGTGGTACGAGCAGTACTTC.

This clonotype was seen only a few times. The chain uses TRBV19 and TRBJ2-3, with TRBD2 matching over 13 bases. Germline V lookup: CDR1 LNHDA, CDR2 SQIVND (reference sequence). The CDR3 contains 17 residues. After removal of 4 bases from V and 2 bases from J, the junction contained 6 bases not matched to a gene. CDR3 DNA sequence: TGTGCCAGTAGTACGACTAGCGGGAGGCTTACCACAGATACGCAGTATTTT. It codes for CASSTTSGRLTTDTQYF.

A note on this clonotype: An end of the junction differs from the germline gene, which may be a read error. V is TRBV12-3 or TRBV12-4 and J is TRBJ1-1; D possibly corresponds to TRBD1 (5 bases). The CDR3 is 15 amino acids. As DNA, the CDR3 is TGTGCCAGCAGTCCTGCCTCCGGGGGTCCGCCGGAAGATTTCTTT. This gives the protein CASSPASGGPPEDFF.

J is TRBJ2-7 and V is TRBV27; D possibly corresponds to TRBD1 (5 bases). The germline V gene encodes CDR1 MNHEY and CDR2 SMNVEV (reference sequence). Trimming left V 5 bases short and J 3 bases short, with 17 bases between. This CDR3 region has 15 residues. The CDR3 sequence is CASSPYNRYSYEQYF. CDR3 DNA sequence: TGTGCCAGCAGTCCGTACAACAGGTACAGCTACGAGCAGTACTTC.

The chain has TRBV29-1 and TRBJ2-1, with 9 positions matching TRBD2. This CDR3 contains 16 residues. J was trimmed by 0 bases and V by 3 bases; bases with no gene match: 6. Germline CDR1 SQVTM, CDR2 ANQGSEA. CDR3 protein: CSVDVAGGLSYNEQFF. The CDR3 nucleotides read TGCAGCGTTGATGTGGCGGGGGGGCTCTCCTACAATGAGCAGTTCTTC.